Listed here are 19 T cell receptor beta chains from one sample, sequenced in a study of Ad26.COV2.S vaccination and SARS-CoV-2 variants. As to treatment: approximately 18 received Ad26.COV2.S at low or high dose, single or two shots; about five received placebo; per-sample allocation not given. Sampling took place 63 days after the first vaccine or placebo injection. Generated by immunoSEQ multiplex PCR, the TCRdb table keeps only in-frame clones and is missing some. This sample has 300,000 to 400,000 clones, with just over 85% found just once. The sequencing used peripheral blood, collected in a trial of Ad26.COV2.S vaccine versus placebo. Receptors originate from a person aged 18-65 years who received the Ad26.COV2.S COVID-19 vaccine or a placebo.

This clone was counted a few times. The V and J genes are TRBV5-4 and TRBJ2-7; either TRBD1 or TRBD2 may fit D (5 bases each). Germline CDR1 SGHNT, CDR2 YYREEE (reference sequence). The length of the CDR3 is 14 residues. V was cut by 4 bases and J by 5 bases, with 16 bases left in between. CDR3 sequence: CASSLRDRIDEQYF. Written as DNA, the CDR3 is TGTGCCAGCAGCCTCCGGGACCGAATCGACGAGCAGTACTTC.

The chain employs TRBV4-3 and TRBJ1-4, with 7 bases matching TRBD1. This CDR3 is built from 17 residues. The germline V gene encodes CDR1 LGHNA and CDR2 YSLEER. V lost 1 base and J lost 3; bases outside the gene matches: 8. CDR3 coding DNA: TGCGCCAGCAGCCAAGGTCGACAGGGCCTGTCTAATGAAAAACTGTTTTTT. As protein: CASSQGRQGLSNEKLFF.

In this sample, this clone turned up a few times. The chain joins TRBV7-9 to TRBJ2-2; 8 nucleotides agree with TRBD1. This CDR3 has 15 amino acids. V lost 8 bases and J lost 0; bases outside the gene matches: 5. The V gene's germline CDR1 is SEHNR and CDR2 FQNEAQ (reference sequence). The CDR3 is CASGGTGSNTGELFF. In DNA form, the CDR3 reads TGTGCCAGCGGCGGGACAGGTTCGAACACCGGGGAGCTGTTTTTT.

The chain employs TRBV5-1 and TRBJ2-7; TRBD1 matches at 10 bases. V lost 4 bases, J lost 7 bases, and 11 bases stayed unmatched. The CDR3 runs to 15 residues. CDR1 and CDR2 from the germline V gene are SGHRS and YFSETQ. The CDR3 nucleotides read TGCGCCAGCAGCCCCAGGACAGGGGGTCCTGTGGAGCAGTACTTC. It yields the protein CASSPRTGGPVEQYF. Full variable domain (outside the CDR3, taken from reference TRBV5-1 and TRBJ2-7): KAGVTQTPRYLIKTRGQQVTLSCSPISGHRSVSWYQQTPGQGLQFLFEYFSETQRNKGNFPGRFSGRQFSNSRSEMNVSTLELGDSALYLCASSPRTGGPVEQYFGPGTRLTVT.

The chain links TRBV27 to TRBJ1-5; possibly TRBD1 for D (6 bases). Germline values: CDR1 MNHEY, CDR2 SMNVEV (reference sequence). The CDR3 has 13 amino acids. Trimming took 10 bases from V and 7 from J, leaving 17 bases between them. CDR3 coding DNA: TGTGCCAACTCGGACAGTCGGGCCCAGCCCCAGCATTTT. Protein: CANSDSRAQPQHF.

The rearrangement links TRBV7-2 to TRBJ2-3; 13 bases align to TRBD2. Germline V gene sequence: CDR1 SGHTA, CDR2 FQGNSA. There are 16 residues in the CDR3. V dropped 4 bases and J dropped 4; count of bases not matched to a gene: 5. CDR3 sequence (DNA): TGTGCCAGCAGCTCGGAACTAGCGGGGGGGGCAGATACGCAGTATTTT. Protein product: CASSSELAGGADTQYF.

The chain couples TRBV4-3 to TRBJ2-1, with 11 bases that match TRBD2. After removal of 7 bases from V and 6 bases from J, the junction contained 23 bases not matched to a gene. Germline CDR1 LGHNA, CDR2 YSLEER. This CDR3 has 20 residues. CDR3 protein: CASTEFIGLAGTRQSNEQFF. DNA for the CDR3: TGCGCCAGCACCGAATTTATCGGACTAGCGGGTACTCGGCAGAGCAATGAGCAGTTCTTC.

The CDR3 here is CASSGLAFQETQYF. The DNA for the CDR3 is TGTGCCAGCAGCGGGCTTGCGTTCCAAGAGACCCAGTACTTC. The gene calls are TRBV11-2 and TRBJ2-5; D uncertain. The CDR3 contains 14 residues. The germline V gene encodes CDR1 SGHAT and CDR2 FQNNGV. V was clipped by 5 bases and J by 1 base, with 11 bases between them.

The sample holds one count of this clone. The chain recombines TRBV7-6 with TRBJ2-1, with D possibly TRBD2 on 6 matching bases. Per germline, CDR1 SGHVS and CDR2 FNYEAQ. Trimming stripped 5 bases from V and 12 bases from J, with 11 bases between. The CDR3 loop spans 11 amino acids. CDR3 region: CASSDRGVQFF. The CDR3 DNA reads as TGTGCCAGCAGCGACCGCGGGGTGCAGTTCTTC.

V and J are TRBV19 and TRBJ1-2; 8 bases fit TRBD1. Germline CDR1 and CDR2: LNHDA and SQIVND (reference sequence). The CDR3 length is 14 residues. The V segment lost 7 bases and the J segment 4 bases; nucleotides outside the gene matches: 8. CDR3 sequence: CASKETGGTYGYTF. In DNA form, the CDR3 reads TGTGCCAGTAAGGAAACAGGGGGAACCTATGGCTACACCTTC.

The chain combines TRBV30 with TRBJ1-1; 7 bases line up with TRBD1. The CDR3 covers 16 residues. Germline V CDR1 and CDR2: GTSNPN, SVGIG (reference sequence). The trim removed 2 bases at V and 6 bases at J, leaving 15 bases unmatched. CDR3 nucleotide sequence: TGTGCCTGGAGTATCCCTCCCCCCACAGGGGTGCCTGAAGCTTTCTTT. Residues: CAWSIPPPTGVPEAFF.

The chain uses TRBV2 and TRBJ1-2, with no clear D. Germline V gene lookup returns CDR1 SNHLY and CDR2 FYNNEI. V was shortened by 4 bases and J by 7 bases, with 10 bases between the two germline ends. This CDR3 has 12 amino acids. CDR3 amino acids: CASSVDRGGYTF. The CDR3 nucleotides are TGTGCCAGCAGTGTGGACCGGGGTGGCTACACCTTC.

The chain employs TRBV5-1 and TRBJ1-3, with D unresolved. The V end was cut by 4 bases, the J end by 4 bases, with 12 bases between. The CDR3 totals 14 residues. Germline-derived CDR1 and CDR2 are SGHRS and YFSETQ. DNA for the CDR3: TGCGCCAGCAGCCCGAGAGGATCCGGAAACACCATATATTTT. Protein product: CASSPRGSGNTIYF.

This clone was seen a few times. The CDR3 region has the DNA TGTGCCAGCAGCGTAGAGGGGTCTCGCTTGGGGACCCAGTACTTC. Residues: CASSVEGSRLGTQYF. The rearrangement joins TRBV9 to TRBJ2-5, with D possibly TRBD1 on 5 matching bases. CDR1 and CDR2 from the germline V gene are SGDLS and YYNGEE. V lost 0 bases to trimming and J lost 7 bases, with 16 bases between them. The CDR3 sequence is 15 residues long.

The J gene is TRBJ2-5, the V gene TRBV7-9, with 11 nucleotides matching TRBD1. This CDR3 contains 16 residues. In germline, CDR1 is SEHNR, CDR2 FQNEAQ (reference sequence). V dropped 1 base and J dropped 3; count of bases not matched to a gene: 4. The DNA of the CDR3 is TGTGCCAGCAGCTTAGGGACAGGGGGCGAAAAAGAGACCCAGTACTTC. As protein: CASSLGTGGEKETQYF.

V and J are TRBV4-3 and TRBJ2-3; D is unresolved. The length of the CDR3 is 15 residues. The V and J ends lost 0 bases and 2 bases respectively, with 9 bases between them. CDR1 LGHNA and CDR2 YSLEER come from the germline V gene. This CDR3 reads CASSQDLSFTDTQYF. The CDR3 DNA sequence: TGCGCCAGCAGCCAAGATTTAAGTTTCACAGATACGCAGTATTTT.

This clone has just a few counts. V usage is TRBV3-1 (or the pseudogene TRBV3-2) and J usage is TRBJ1-5; 7 bases match TRBD1. Unmatched junction bases numbered 5, after V lost 1 base and J lost 2 bases. The CDR3 consists of 16 residues. CDR1 LGHDT and CDR2 YNNKEL come from the germline V gene (reference sequence). The CDR3 loop reads CASSQGQGWRNQPQHF. The CDR3 coding sequence is TGTGCCAGCAGCCAAGGACAGGGTTGGCGCAATCAGCCCCAGCATTTT.

The J gene is TRBJ1-1, the V gene TRBV6-4; D gene ambiguous. The CDR3 extends over 13 amino acids. Germline V gene data show CDR1 as MRHNA and CDR2 as SNTAGT. Trimming cost V 2 bases and J 11 bases, with 15 bases left between them. CDR3 in amino acids: CASSDPSTLKAFF. CDR3 coding DNA: TGTGCCAGCAGTGACCCTTCGACCCTGAAGGCTTTCTTT.

The chain combines TRBV12-5 with TRBJ1-1; D perhaps matches TRBD1 (5 bases). The germline gives CDR1 LGHNT, CDR2 FRNRAP. The CDR3 runs to 13 residues. The V end lost 5 bases, the J end lost 4 bases, and 11 bases lay between the germline ends. CDR3 bases: TGTGCTAGTGGTCGTTCGGGGGGCACTGAAGCTTTCTTT. Amino acid sequence: CASGRSGGTEAFF.